The 31 T cell receptor beta chains listed next were all sequenced from one sample in a study of CD8+CD57+ T cells in acquired aplastic anemia. It was genomic DNA that served as the template for profiling TCR beta VDJ and CDR3. One entry per CDR3 protein, called by TCRdb with MiXCR from the reads. The sample has around 150,000 distinct CDR3 sequences; around 40% are singletons. The sequencing input was sorted CD4+, CD8+, or CD8+CD57+ T cells (not recorded which) from PBMCs. The receptors stem from a human donor in good health.

This clonotype appeared many times. The chain has TRBV5-1 and TRBJ2-7, with D possibly matching TRBD1 (6 bases). Germline V gene lookup returns CDR1 SGHRS and CDR2 YFSETQ. The germline V and J ends were trimmed by 4 bases and 13 bases, with 18 bases remaining between them. The CDR3 runs 12 residues. As DNA, the CDR3 is TGCGCCAGCAGCGTAACCTACAGGGAACTATACTTC. It specifies CASSVTYRELYF.

This rearrangement joins TRBV20-1 to TRBJ1-1; possibly TRBD1 for D (6 bases). This CDR3 is built from 14 residues. Germline lookup yields CDR1 DFQATT and CDR2 SNEGSKA (reference sequence). Trimming took off 1 base at V and 6 bases at J, with 15 bases between the two ends. The CDR3 loop reads CSARVTGMHAEAFF. CDR3 DNA sequence: TGCAGTGCTAGAGTTACAGGGATGCACGCTGAAGCTTTCTTT.

This clonotype was counted many times. V is TRBV2 and J is TRBJ2-1, with D maybe TRBD2 (6 bases). The germline V gene encodes CDR1 SNHLY and CDR2 FYNNEI. CDR3 length: 17 amino acids. The V end was cut by 2 bases, the J end by 5 bases, with 19 bases between. The CDR3 is CASSELAFLATHNEQFF. CDR3 nucleotide sequence: TGTGCCAGCAGTGAATTGGCTTTCCTAGCGACACACAATGAGCAGTTCTTC.

V gene TRBV24-1 combines with J gene TRBJ2-2; D possibly uses TRBD1 or TRBD2 (5 bases each). Trimming took off 6 bases at V and 4 bases at J, with 11 bases between the two ends. Germline CDR1 reads KGHDR; CDR2 reads SFDVKD. The CDR3 sequence is 14 residues long. This CDR3 reads CATSRTGTTGELFF. CDR3 bases: TGTGCCACCAGTAGGACCGGGACCACCGGGGAGCTGTTTTTT.

Concerning this clonotype: A much larger clone is a single base away; this may be a read error. The chain is built from TRBV14 and TRBJ2-7, with D hard to call. Per the germline V gene, CDR1 is SGHDN and CDR2 is FVKESK. The CDR3 is made up of 11 amino acids. Written as DNA, the CDR3 is TGTGCCAGCGGCCAAGCCTACGAGCAGTACTTC. Protein sequence: CASGQAYEQYF. Supplemented by reference TRBV14 and TRBJ2-7, the full variable domain reads EAGVTQFPSHSVIEKGQTVTLRCDPISGHDNLYWYRRVMGKEIKFLLHFVKESKQDESGMPNNRFLAERTGGTYSTLKVQPAELEDSGVYFCASGQAYEQYFGPGTRLTVT.

This clonotype was seen many times. The genes are TRBV6-5 and TRBJ2-5; TRBD2 matches at 15 bases. V lost 2 bases and J lost 5; bases outside the gene matches: 9. The CDR3 consists of 18 residues. In germline, CDR1 is MNHEY, CDR2 SVGAGI. Written as DNA, the CDR3 is TGTGCCAGCAGTTACGGGGGACTAGCGGGAGGCGGTGGTGAGACCCAGTACTTC. This gives the protein CASSYGGLAGGGGETQYF.

This rearrangement joins TRBV19 to TRBJ2-7; D is perhaps TRBD1 (6 bases). The CDR3 length is 14 residues. The germline V gene has CDR1 LNHDA and CDR2 SQIVND (reference sequence). Trimming stripped 10 bases from V and 1 base from J, with 17 bases between. The CDR3 DNA reads TGTGCCACCTCTCCCAGACAGGTATCCTACGAGCAGTACTTC. Translation: CATSPRQVSYEQYF.

There are many counts of this clonotype. The CDR3 DNA is TGCAGCGTTGAAGAGGCCCGCGGGGGATCTGGAAACACCATATATTTT. Protein sequence: CSVEEARGGSGNTIYF. The chain recombines TRBV29-1 with TRBJ1-3; the D gene is possibly TRBD1 (5 bases). Germline V gives CDR1 SQVTM, CDR2 ANQGSEA. CDR3 length equals 16 residues. The V end lost 0 bases, the J end lost 1 base, and 13 bases lay between the germline ends. The entire variable domain, with the rest obtained from reference TRBV29-1 and TRBJ1-3, is as follows: SAVISQKPSRDICQRGTSLTIQCQVDSQVTMMFWYRQQPGQSLTLIATANQGSEATYESGFVIDKFPISRPNLTFSTLTVSNMSPEDSSIYLCSVEEARGGSGNTIYFGEGSWLTVV.

This clonotype was seen ten or more times. The V and J genes are TRBV10-3 and TRBJ2-7, with D perhaps matching TRBD1 (6 bases). From germline, CDR1 is ENHRY and CDR2 SYGVKD. Trimming cost V 0 bases and J 9 bases, with 15 bases left between them. The CDR3 is 14 residues long. CDR3 coding DNA: TGTGCCATCAGTGAGTCGACAGGCACTACGAGGCAGTACTTC. This gives the protein CAISESTGTTRQYF.

The chain joins TRBV10-3 to TRBJ2-7; TRBD2 is a possible D gene (5 bases). Germline V gives CDR1 ENHRY, CDR2 SYGVKD. Trimming pared 3 bases from V and 4 bases from J, leaving 10 bases between. CDR3 length equals 13 residues. CDR3 amino acids: CAISERGPYEQYF. Written as DNA, the CDR3 is TGTGCCATCAGTGAACGGGGTCCATACGAGCAGTACTTC.

V usage is TRBV5-1 and J usage is TRBJ2-5; 8 nucleotides agree with TRBD2. The germline V gene has CDR1 SGHRS and CDR2 YFSETQ. The CDR3 spans 15 residues. After removal of 5 bases from V and 5 bases from J, the junction contained 11 bases not matched to a gene. As DNA, the CDR3 is TGCGCCAGCAGGAGAGCGGGGGCCAAGGGGGAGACCCAGTACTTC. Protein sequence: CASRRAGAKGETQYF.

This clonotype was detected only a few times. J is TRBJ2-7 and V is TRBV7-6; a possible D gene is TRBD2 (7 bases). Germline CDR1 and CDR2: SGHVS and FNYEAQ. The CDR3 is 14 amino acids. Trimming shortened V by 0 bases and J by 6 bases, and 12 bases separated the two germline ends. The CDR3 bases are TGTGCCAGCAGCTTAGCGGGGGGGCCTTTCGAGCAGTACTTC. Translation gives CASSLAGGPFEQYF.

This clonotype came up many times. This chain links TRBV5-1 with TRBJ2-3; 8 nucleotides agree with TRBD1. The V gene's germline CDR1 is SGHRS and CDR2 YFSETQ. This CDR3 spans 14 amino acids. V gave up 9 bases and J gave up 3 bases; unmatched junction bases: 9. The CDR3 loop reads CATAGGGRTDTQYF. DNA of the CDR3: TGCGCCACCGCAGGGGGCGGTAGGACAGATACGCAGTATTTT. The full variable domain, rest sourced from reference TRBV5-1 and TRBJ2-3, is KAGVTQTPRYLIKTRGQQVTLSCSPISGHRSVSWYQQTPGQGLQFLFEYFSETQRNKGNFPGRFSGRQFSNSRSEMNVSTLELGDSALYLCATAGGGRTDTQYFGPGTRLTVL.

This clonotype was detected many times. One end of the junction varies from germline; a read error may be responsible. This chain joins TRBV2 and TRBJ1-2; possible D gene TRBD1, 6 bases. This CDR3 has 13 amino acids. Germline-derived CDR1 and CDR2 are SNHLY and FYNNEI. This chain's CDR3 is CASREGGRSGYTF. CDR3 coding DNA: TGTGCCAGCAGGGAAGGGGGTAGGTCTGGCTACACCTTC.

V and J are TRBV20-1 and TRBJ2-5; TRBD2 aligns across 8 bases. Germline V CDR1 and CDR2: DFQATT, SNEGSKA (reference sequence). The CDR3 has 14 amino acids. The V segment lost 3 bases and the J segment 6 bases; nucleotides outside the gene matches: 9. CDR3 DNA sequence: TGCAGTGCTAGCCCGGGAGGGATGGGACAGACCCAGTACTTC. Translating gives CSASPGGMGQTQYF.

The chain employs TRBV29-1 and TRBJ2-7; the D is unclear. The length of the CDR3 is 10 residues. Germline V gives CDR1 SQVTM, CDR2 ANQGSEA. Trimming removed 4 bases from V and 5 bases from J, with 6 bases in between. The CDR3 protein is CSVVGDEQYF. In DNA, the CDR3 is TGCAGCGTTGTTGGGGACGAGCAGTACTTC.

This clonotype showed up just a few times. The chain recombines TRBV12-3 or TRBV12-4 with TRBJ2-1; 10 bases match TRBD2. This CDR3 spans 12 amino acids. V dropped 7 bases and J dropped 8; count of bases not matched to a gene: 2. In DNA form, the CDR3 reads TGTGCCAGCACTAGCGGGGGTGATGAGCAGTTCTTC. This gives the protein CASTSGGDEQFF.

CDR3 sequence reads: CATGRQGTDTQYF. CDR3 bases: TGTGCCACCGGACGCCAGGGCACAGATACGCAGTATTTT. J is TRBJ2-3 and V is TRBV24-1; no firm D call. In germline, CDR1 is KGHDR, CDR2 SFDVKD. V lost 9 bases and J lost 1, with 10 bases in between. This CDR3 region has 13 residues.

With respect to this clonotype: A single base separates this from a much larger clone, so it may be a read error. The chain employs TRBV9 and TRBJ1-3; 9 bases agree with TRBD1. This CDR3 is 17 amino acids long. CDR1 is SGDLS, CDR2 YYNGEE, per germline. CDR3 coding DNA: TGTGTCAGCAGCGGACAGGGGTTTCAGAGCTCTGGAAACACCATATATTTT. Residues: CVSSGQGFQSSGNTIYF.

This clonotype was picked up many times. V is TRBV6-1 and J is TRBJ2-3; no firm D call. CDR1 MNHNS and CDR2 SASEGT come from the germline V gene. The CDR3 is 13 amino acids. The V gene lost 5 bases and the J gene lost 7 bases, with 13 bases spanning the gap. The CDR3 protein is CASSSRVWYTQYF. The CDR3 DNA sequence: TGTGCCAGCAGTAGTCGGGTTTGGTATACGCAGTATTTT.

This chain uses TRBV6-2 or TRBV6-3 with TRBJ1-5, with 10 bases aligning to TRBD1. The germline gives CDR1 MNHEY, CDR2 SVGEGT. After removal of 7 bases from V and 3 bases from J, the junction contained 12 bases not matched to a gene. CDR3 length: 17 residues. The CDR3 is CASTRDEDRGDNQPQHF. CDR3 nucleotides: TGTGCCAGCACCCGCGACGAGGACAGGGGGGACAATCAGCCCCAGCATTTT.

The chain couples TRBV15 to TRBJ2-3; perhaps TRBD2 as D (6 bases). Trimming stripped 4 bases from V and 9 bases from J, with 20 bases between. The germline V gene has CDR1 LNHNV and CDR2 YYDKDF (reference sequence). This CDR3 contains 15 residues. This CDR3 reads CATSKPGDGDDTQYF. DNA for the CDR3: TGTGCCACCAGCAAACCGGGAGACGGCGATGACACGCAGTATTTT. Supplemented by reference TRBV15 and TRBJ2-3, the full variable domain reads DAMVIQNPRYQVTQFGKPVTLSCSQTLNHNVMYWYQQKSSQAPKLLFHYYDKDFNNEADTPDNFQSRRPNTSFCFLDIRSPGLGDTAMYLCATSKPGDGDDTQYFGPGTRLTVL.

This clonotype was picked up many times. The CDR3 DNA is TGTGCCAGCAGTCTATTGGGCCCGGGCAGCCTCTATGGCTACACCTTC. Translation: CASSLLGPGSLYGYTF. The chain links TRBV7-2 to TRBJ1-2; D gene unclear. Trimming cost V 6 bases and J 4 bases, with 21 bases left between them. There are 16 residues in the CDR3. CDR1 is SGHTA, CDR2 FQGNSA, per germline.

The rearrangement uses TRBV20-1 and TRBJ2-2; 7 nucleotides line up with TRBD1. The CDR3 has 13 amino acids. Trimming took 7 bases from V and 0 from J; bases not matched to a gene: 2. The germline gives CDR1 DFQATT, CDR2 SNEGSKA (reference sequence). The CDR3 region has the DNA TGCAGTGTAGGGACAGCGAACACCGGGGAGCTGTTTTTT. Its translation is CSVGTANTGELFF.

The chain employs TRBV10-2 and TRBJ1-3, with TRBD1 as a possible D gene (6 bases). Germline assignment: CDR1 WSHSY and CDR2 SAAADI. Trimming took 4 bases from V and 3 from J, leaving 16 bases between them. The CDR3 consists of 16 residues. The CDR3 DNA reads TGCGCCAGCAGTGGAGGGACAACAATCAATGGAAACACCATATATTTT. Translating it yields CASSGGTTINGNTIYF.

The chain has TRBV11-3 and TRBJ2-7; 7 positions match TRBD2. Germline loops: CDR1 SGHNT, CDR2 YENEEA. After removal of 4 bases from V and 6 bases from J, the junction contained 3 bases not matched to a gene. The CDR3 extends over 12 amino acids. The CDR3 DNA reads TGTGCCAGCAGCTCCCGCGGGGGCGAGCAGTACTTC. This sequence encodes CASSSRGGEQYF.

This clonotype has just a few counts. V is TRBV10-2 and J is TRBJ2-5; 10 positions agree with TRBD1. This CDR3 is 15 amino acids long. With V trimmed by 3 bases and J by 5 bases, 6 bases remained unmatched. Germline values: CDR1 WSHSY, CDR2 SAAADI. The CDR3 is CASSDMTGGRETQYF. The CDR3 DNA reads as TGCGCCAGCAGTGACATGACAGGGGGCAGGGAGACCCAGTACTTC.

This clonotype was counted many times. The rearrangement links TRBV5-1 to TRBJ2-3, with 8 bases identical to TRBD2. V shed 5 bases and J 2 bases; nucleotides not matched to a gene: 10. The CDR3 sequence is 16 residues long. Germline CDR1 is SGHRS and CDR2 is YFSETQ. This CDR3 is CASRPSGSRVTDTQYF. As DNA, the CDR3 is TGCGCCAGCAGACCTAGCGGGTCTAGGGTCACAGATACGCAGTATTTT. The full variable domain, rest sourced from reference TRBV5-1 and TRBJ2-3, is KAGVTQTPRYLIKTRGQQVTLSCSPISGHRSVSWYQQTPGQGLQFLFEYFSETQRNKGNFPGRFSGRQFSNSRSEMNVSTLELGDSALYLCASRPSGSRVTDTQYFGPGTRLTVL.

This chain connects TRBV12-3 or TRBV12-4 to TRBJ1-6; D call uncertain. The CDR3 runs to 14 residues. Trimming left V 3 bases short and J 7 bases short, with 10 bases between. CDR3 in amino acids: CASSFSGSNSPLHF. The CDR3 DNA follows: TGTGCCAGCAGTTTCTCAGGAAGCAATTCACCCCTCCACTTT.

This clonotype was counted between two and nine times. A junction boundary mismatches the germline segment, possibly from a read error. This sequence joins TRBV4-3 and TRBJ2-1, with D tentatively TRBD2 (7 bases). From germline, CDR1 is LGHNA and CDR2 YSLEER. The CDR3 runs to 16 residues. The CDR3 spells CASSQVGGGPHNEQLF. In nucleotides, the CDR3 is TGCGCCAGCAGCCAAGTAGGGGGGGGGCCTCACAATGAGCAGCTCTTC.

There are a few counts of this clonotype. V and J are TRBV6-2 or TRBV6-3 and TRBJ2-7, with a tentative D call TRBD1 (5 bases). CDR3 length equals 17 residues. Trimming cost V 0 bases and J 3 bases, with 18 bases left between them. CDR1 and CDR2 (germline): MNHEY, SVGEGT. Here the CDR3 DNA reads TGTGCCAGCAGTTACTCCCTCGGTCAGGGCAGTAACTACGAGCAGTACTTC. Protein sequence: CASSYSLGQGSNYEQYF.